The clone carrying this T cell receptor beta chain turned up a few times. Its antigen is not known. Time point: patch test 2, 6 weeks after DPC sensitization. Treatment indicated: therapeutic diphenylcyclopropenone sensitization with weekly scalp DPC. Germline V lookup: CDR1 SGHVS, CDR2 FQNEAQ. V lost 3 bases to trimming and J lost 5 bases, with 14 bases between them. The CDR3 runs to 15 residues. This entry is derived from a study of human T cells and chemical hapten exposure. Study in general: Patches with 0.01% DPC went on the upper back, and the tests were read at 6 days. Broader study findings: Expanded TCR counts at PT1 went up together with patch test score, a positive correlation.

TCRdb re-called the RACE reads through MiXCR, storing one row per CDR3 protein. Among 95,000 or so distinct CDR3 sequences listed, around 10% were seen once. The material was whole blood, obtained in connection with sensitization to the hapten diphenylcyclopropenone (DPC). The TCR was taken from a woman aged 40 to 50 with alopecia areata. Some clones in this sample may be carry-over from other donors' samples. This chain links TRBV7-8 with TRBJ2-1; the D gene is possibly TRBD2 (6 bases). CDR3 protein: CASSLGFRGDNEQFF. Written as DNA, the CDR3 is TGTGCCAGCAGCTTGGGATTTCGCGGGGACAATGAGCAGTTCTTC.